These T cell receptor beta chains were read from a single sample in a study of Ad26.COV2.S vaccination and SARS-CoV-2 variants. Profiling relied on immunoSEQ multiplex PCR, and the TCRdb table lists in-frame clones only, not all of them. This sample yields 500,000 or so clones, of which roughly 87% are seen a single time; 2.5% to 3% belongs to the top ten. The source material was peripheral blood, sampled in a trial of Ad26.COV2.S vaccine versus placebo. These receptors came from a person aged 18-60 years who received the Ad26.COV2.S COVID-19 vaccine or a placebo. CDR3s include the opening cysteine and the closing phenylalanine or tryptophan. D genes are given only for firm matches. Size tells how often a clone was seen (once, few, many) or the class of an expanded clone, and some rows leave it out.

CDR3nt | CDR3aa | v_gene | d_gene | abundance | j_gene
TGTGCCAGCAGTTATACCAGGGCGGAAGGCTACACCTTC | CASSYTRAEGYTF | TRBV12-3/TRBV12-4 | - | - | TRBJ1-2
TGTGCCAGCAGTCCTACAGGGGCCTCCTACAATGAGCAGTTCTTC | CASSPTGASYNEQFF | TRBV5-4 | TRBD1 | - | TRBJ2-1
TGCAGTGCTAGAGAGGATTTACCCCTCCACTTT | CSAREDLPLHF | TRBV20-1 | - | once | TRBJ1-6
TGTGCCAGCAGCTTCCAGCGGGGGTCTCGGGAGCAGTACTTC | CASSFQRGSREQYF | TRBV7-2 | TRBD2 | - | TRBJ2-7
TGTGCCTGGAGTGTAGACCCAGCGGGGAGATGGAACATTCAGTACTTC | CAWSVDPAGRWNIQYF | TRBV30 | TRBD2 | - | TRBJ2-4
TGTGCCAGCAGCTTAGTTTCAGCGGGGAGCTACAATGAGCAGTTCTTC | CASSLVSAGSYNEQFF | TRBV7-9 | TRBD2 | - | TRBJ2-1
TGTGCCAGCAGCCATATCCGGGACTACAATGAGCAGTTCTTC | CASSHIRDYNEQFF | TRBV13 | - | - | TRBJ2-1
TGTGCCAGCTCACCGTCCCAGGACTACGAGCAGTACTTC | CASSPSQDYEQYF | TRBV18 | - | - | TRBJ2-7
TGTGCCAGCAGTGAGTCAGGGACTGGCTACACCTTC | CASSESGTGYTF | TRBV2 | - | - | TRBJ1-2
TGTGCCAGCAGCCCCCTAAACGAAGCTTTCTTT | CASSPLNEAFF | TRBV7-9 | - | - | TRBJ1-1
TGTGCCTCAGGGGGCGGGAAAGGGGAGACCCAGTACTTC | CASGGGKGETQYF | TRBV7-3 | TRBD1 | - | TRBJ2-5
TGTGCCAGTAGTTCCATCCCCTTTTTAGAAACTGGGGCCAACGTCCTGACTTTC | CASSSIPFLETGANVLTF | TRBV19 | - | - | TRBJ2-6
TGTGCCAGCAGTTTATTTGGGTTCACGATGGGTTTCTTT | CASSLFGFTMGFF | TRBV12-3/TRBV12-4 | - | - | TRBJ1-1
TGTGCCAGCTCACCACCTGAAATCGGAGGAACGCGGGATACGCAGTATTTT | CASSPPEIGGTRDTQYF | TRBV18 | - | - | TRBJ2-3
TGTGCCACCAGTTCCAAGTCCCCCACAGATACGCAGTATTTT | CATSSKSPTDTQYF | TRBV24-1 | - | - | TRBJ2-3
TGTGCCAGCATTGTGGGTTCCACTGAAGCTTTCTTT | CASIVGSTEAFF | TRBV2 | - | once | TRBJ1-1
TGTGCCAGCACCGAAAACAAGGACAGGGTTGAAAAACTGTTTTTT | CASTENKDRVEKLFF | TRBV7-9 | TRBD1 | - | TRBJ1-4
TGTGCCAGCATCCAATGGGGGCAGGGGGCGTCCGGGGAGCTGTTTTTT | CASIQWGQGASGELFF | TRBV28 | TRBD1 | - | TRBJ2-2
TGTGCCACCAGTGATCCTCCCGGGACTAGTGGCACAGATACGCAGTATTTT | CATSDPPGTSGTDTQYF | TRBV24-1 | TRBD2 | - | TRBJ2-3
TGTGCCAGTAGTATCGGGGGAGAGACCCAGTACTTC | CASSIGGETQYF | TRBV19 | - | - | TRBJ2-5
TGTGCCAGCAGCCTGGGACTAGCGGGCACCGGGGAGCTGTTTTTT | CASSLGLAGTGELFF | TRBV7-3 | TRBD2 | - | TRBJ2-2
TGTGCCAGCTCACCACCGGGACGGAGAGTTTACACTGAAGCTTTCTTT | CASSPPGRRVYTEAFF | TRBV18 | - | - | TRBJ1-1
TGTGCCACCAGTGATTCTCGGACGGAGACCAACACCGGGGAGCTGTTTTTT | CATSDSRTETNTGELFF | TRBV24-1 | - | - | TRBJ2-2
TGTGCCAGCTCACCCGGTAATGAAAAACTGTTTTTT | CASSPGNEKLFF | TRBV18 | - | - | TRBJ1-4
TGTGCCACCAGCAAGGGAGGTTTGAGGGGGACAAATGAGCAGTTCTTC | CATSKGGLRGTNEQFF | TRBV15 | - | - | TRBJ2-1
TGTGCCAGCCTAAGAGAGCCCGGACAGGTAGCCGGGGAGCTGTTTTTT | CASLREPGQVAGELFF | TRBV2 | TRBD1 | once | TRBJ2-2
TGTGCCAGCAGTTTCCTCGGGCCGGGCAATGAGCAGTTCTTC | CASSFLGPGNEQFF | TRBV27 | - | - | TRBJ2-1
TGCGCCAGCAGCCACGGAGACAGGGCGGGAGAGACCCAGTACTTC | CASSHGDRAGETQYF | TRBV4-3 | TRBD1 | once | TRBJ2-5
TGTGCCAGCAGCACTCAGGACAGGGATGAGAAGTTCAACACAGATACGCAGTATTTT | CASSTQDRDEKFNTDTQYF | TRBV2 | TRBD1 | - | TRBJ2-3
TGCGCCAGCAGCCACCCCCCACCCCCCCTAGCGGGAGGCGGCACAGATACGCAGTATTTT | CASSHPPPPLAGGGTDTQYF | TRBV4-1 | TRBD2 | - | TRBJ2-3
TGTGCCAGCCATACTACAGGGGCGGCTAATTCACCCCTCCACTTT | CASHTTGAANSPLHF | TRBV28 | TRBD1 | - | TRBJ1-6
TGTGCCAGCAGTGAAATGAGACAGCCAGGGGTGATGTTTTTT | CASSEMRQPGVMFF | TRBV6-1 | - | - | TRBJ1-4
TGTGCCAGCAGTGACTCAGGGTCGCGGCAGCCCCAGCATTTT | CASSDSGSRQPQHF | TRBV2 | - | - | TRBJ1-5
TGTGCCAGCTCAGACAGATACAATGAGCAGTTCTTC | CASSDRYNEQFF | TRBV18 | - | - | TRBJ2-1
TGCGCCAGCAGCTCGCCGCCAGGGACCCCCTACAATGAGCAGTTCTTC | CASSSPPGTPYNEQFF | TRBV5-1 | - | - | TRBJ2-1